This TCR beta chain originates from a study of Ad26.COV2.S vaccination and SARS-CoV-2 variants. Points from the study as a whole: Those who received the vaccine showed greater spike-specific TCR breadth than those given placebo.

Treatment here: about 20 received Ad26.COV2.S at low or high dose, single or two shots; roughly five received placebo; per-sample allocation not given. Collection of samples fell on day 63 after the first vaccine or placebo injection. With 5 bases clipped from V and 2 bases from J, the junction kept 5 bases outside the gene matches. From germline, CDR1 is MDHEN and CDR2 SYDVKM. The CDR3 is 15 residues long. The data were produced by immunoSEQ multiplex PCR, yet TCRdb's version contains in-frame clones alone and is incomplete. This table holds 350,000 to 600,000 clones, roughly nine tenths found once. This clone was observed once. Its antigen is as yet unknown.

The sequencing here drew on peripheral blood, taken in a trial of Ad26.COV2.S vaccine versus placebo. The chain is built from TRBV28 and TRBJ1-5, with TRBD1 matching over 8 bases. The clonotype comes from a person aged 18-60 years who received the Ad26.COV2.S COVID-19 vaccine or a placebo. CDR3 nucleotide sequence: TGTGCCAGCAGTGTGGACAGGGCTGGCAATCAGCCCCAGCATTTT. It is translated as CASSVDRAGNQPQHF.